This passage covers 10 T cell receptor beta chains from one sample sequenced in a study of T cell repertoires in cytomegalovirus infection. TCRdb ran MiXCR on the reads and lists one entry per CDR3 protein. The repertoire has 100,000 to 150,000 distinct CDR3 sequences, 7.5% to 9% of them found once; the top ten carry around 10%. The source material was PBMCs. Every receptor here comes from a human donor in good health (CMV status not recorded). Some clones in this sample may be carry-over from other donors' samples.

This clonotype was counted ten times or more. This chain links TRBV29-1 with TRBJ2-3, with D unresolved. Trimming pared 7 bases from V and 7 bases from J, leaving 15 bases between. This CDR3 has 12 residues. Germline values: CDR1 SQVTM, CDR2 ANQGSEA. The chain's CDR3 is CSASLSLYTQYF. In DNA, the CDR3 is TGCAGCGCGTCCCTTTCACTTTATACGCAGTATTTT.

The sample holds many counts of this clonotype. This sequence joins TRBV14 and TRBJ2-3; 10 bases line up with TRBD2. This CDR3 is built from 16 residues. Germline V gene lookup returns CDR1 SGHDN and CDR2 FVKESK. V trimming: 2 bases; J trimming: 2 bases; junction bases outside the gene matches: 4. The CDR3 here is CASSQISGGSTDTQYF. The CDR3 DNA follows: TGTGCCAGCAGCCAAATTAGCGGGGGGTCCACAGATACGCAGTATTTT.

This clonotype was observed at least ten times. This chain uses TRBV7-2 with TRBJ2-3; TRBD2 aligns across 13 bases. The CDR3 spans 16 residues. Germline V gene sequence: CDR1 SGHTA, CDR2 FQGNSA. Losses at the gene ends were 3 bases for V and 5 bases for J; bases not matched to a gene: 5. The CDR3 sequence is CASSLGLAGSQDTQYF. CDR3 in DNA: TGTGCCAGCAGCTTGGGACTAGCGGGGAGTCAAGATACGCAGTATTTT.

This clonotype showed up many times. The gene calls are TRBV7-6 and TRBJ2-1; possibly TRBD1 for D (5 bases). This CDR3 has 18 residues. Looked up from germline, CDR1 is SGHVS and CDR2 is FNYEAQ. Between the trimmed V and J ends, which lost 0 bases and 3 bases, there was a span of 18 bases. CDR3 nucleotides: TGTGCCAGCAGCTTAGCGGGGCACAGAATTGACCACTACAATGAGCAGTTCTTC. This gives the protein CASSLAGHRIDHYNEQFF. The whole variable domain, filled in from reference TRBV7-6 and TRBJ2-1, reads GAGVSQSPRYKVTKRGQDVALRCDPISGHVSLYWYRQALGQGPEFLTYFNYEAQQDKSGLPNDRFSAERPEGSISTLTIQRTEQRDSAMYRCASSLAGHRIDHYNEQFFGPGTRLTVL.

This clonotype was picked up a small number of times. The chain uses TRBV11-2 and TRBJ2-4; maybe TRBD2 (7 bases). The germline V gene encodes CDR1 SGHAT and CDR2 FQNNGV. The length of the CDR3 is 15 residues. V lost 3 bases, J lost 6 bases, and 15 bases lay in between. As DNA, the CDR3 is TGTGCCAGCAGCTTTGCTCGGGGGGCGGGAAACATTCAGTACTTC. This gives the protein CASSFARGAGNIQYF.

The sample holds many counts of this clonotype. The gene calls are TRBV7-8 and TRBJ1-5; D is uncertain. Germline V gene lookup returns CDR1 SGHVS and CDR2 FQNEAQ. The CDR3 runs 12 residues. The germline V and J ends were trimmed by 7 bases and 6 bases, with 10 bases remaining between them. The CDR3 coding sequence is TGTGCCAGCACCGCGGTCGGTCAGCCCCAGCATTTT. Protein: CASTAVGQPQHF. The full variable domain, completed using reference TRBV7-8 and TRBJ1-5, is GAGVSQSPRYKVAKRGQDVALRCDPISGHVSLFWYQQALGQGPEFLTYFQNEAQLDKSGLPSDRFFAERPEGSVSTLKIQRTQQEDSAVYLCASTAVGQPQHFGDGTRLSIL.

Points on this clonotype: This clone may be a read error of a much larger clone one base away. Written as DNA, the CDR3 is TGTGCCACCCACGCCGGTAGAGGAACTCTCTCTGGGGCCAACGTCCTGACTTTC. Its protein product is CATHAGRGTLSGANVLTF. V is TRBV6-6 and J is TRBJ2-6, with unresolved D. V lost 10 bases to trimming and J lost 0 bases, with 22 bases between them. From germline, CDR1 is MNHNY and CDR2 SVGAGI (reference sequence). The CDR3 loop spans 18 amino acids.

This clonotype was seen repeatedly, ten times or more. V and J are TRBV6-2 or TRBV6-3 and TRBJ2-6, with D uncertain. From germline, CDR1 is MNHEY and CDR2 SVGEGT. Trimming removed 5 bases at V and 1 base at J, with 9 bases between. This CDR3 has 15 residues. The CDR3 DNA is TGTGCCAGCAGTGACGTAGGTTCTGGGGCCAACGTCCTGACTTTC. It codes for CASSDVGSGANVLTF.

This clonotype was counted many times. The J gene is TRBJ1-5, the V gene TRBV28, with TRBD1 matching over 7 bases. The V and J ends lost 9 bases and 2 bases, in that order; junction bases with no gene match: 10. CDR3 length: 15 residues. The germline gives CDR1 MDHEN, CDR2 SYDVKM. CDR3 coding DNA: TGTGCCAGTTCCCAGGGGGGGTCGCGCAATCAGCCCCAGCATTTT. Encoded protein: CASSQGGSRNQPQHF.

This clonotype has at least ten counts. Germline and junction disagree at one end, which may indicate a read error. CDR3 DNA sequence: TGTGCCAGCAGATTAGGACAGGGAGGAGAGCAGTTCTTC. Its translation: CASRLGQGGEQFF. This chain uses TRBV12-3 or TRBV12-4 with TRBJ2-1; 8 positions agree with TRBD1. The CDR3 has 13 amino acids.